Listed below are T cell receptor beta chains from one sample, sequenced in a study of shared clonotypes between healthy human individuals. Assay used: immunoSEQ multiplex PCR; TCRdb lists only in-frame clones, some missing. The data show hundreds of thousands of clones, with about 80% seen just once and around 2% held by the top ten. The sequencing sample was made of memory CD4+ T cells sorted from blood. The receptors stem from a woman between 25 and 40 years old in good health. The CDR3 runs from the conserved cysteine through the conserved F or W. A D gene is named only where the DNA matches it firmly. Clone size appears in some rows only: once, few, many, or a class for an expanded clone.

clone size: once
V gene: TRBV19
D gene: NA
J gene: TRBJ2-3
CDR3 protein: CASRRGGGSDTQYF
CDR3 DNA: TGTGCCAGTAGGAGAGGAGGGGGGTCAGATACGCAGTATTTT

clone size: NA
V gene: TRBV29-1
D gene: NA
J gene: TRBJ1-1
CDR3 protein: CSVRGQLNTEAFF
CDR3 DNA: TGCAGCGTTCGGGGGCAGCTGAACACTGAAGCTTTCTTT

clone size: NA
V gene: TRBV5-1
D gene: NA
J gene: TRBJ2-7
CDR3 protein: CASSFARDASYEQYF
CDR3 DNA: TGCGCCAGCAGCTTTGCCCGGGACGCCTCCTACGAGCAGTACTTC

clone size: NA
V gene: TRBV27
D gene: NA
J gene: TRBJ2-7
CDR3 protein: CASSLSDSSYEQYF
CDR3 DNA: TGTGCCAGCAGTCTCTCGGACTCCTCCTACGAGCAGTACTTC

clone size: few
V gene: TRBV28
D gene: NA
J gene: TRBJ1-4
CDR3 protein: CASSLLTDGTTNEKLFF
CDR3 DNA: TGTGCCAGCAGTCTACTGACGGACGGGACAACTAATGAAAAACTGTTTTTT

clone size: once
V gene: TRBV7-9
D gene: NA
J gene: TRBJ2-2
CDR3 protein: CASGSYTGELFF
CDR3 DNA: TGTGCCAGCGGGTCCTACACCGGGGAGCTGTTTTTT

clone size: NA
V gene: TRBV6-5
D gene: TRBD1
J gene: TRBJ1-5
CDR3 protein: CASSYTGGENQPQHF
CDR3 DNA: TGTGCCAGCAGTTACACAGGGGGAGAGAATCAGCCCCAGCATTTT

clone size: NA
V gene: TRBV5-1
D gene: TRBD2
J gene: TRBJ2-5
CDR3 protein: CASSSGLAGEETQYF
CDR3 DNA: TGCGCCAGCAGCTCGGGACTAGCGGGAGAGGAGACCCAGTACTTC

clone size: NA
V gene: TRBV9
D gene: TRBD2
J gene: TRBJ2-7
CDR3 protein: CASSVGGTTNYEQYF
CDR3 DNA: TGTGCCAGCAGCGTAGGGGGGACTACCAACTACGAGCAGTACTTC

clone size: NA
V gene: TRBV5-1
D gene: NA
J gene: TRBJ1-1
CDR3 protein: CASSSGNIPEAFF
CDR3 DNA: TGCGCCAGCAGTTCAGGGAACATCCCTGAAGCTTTCTTT

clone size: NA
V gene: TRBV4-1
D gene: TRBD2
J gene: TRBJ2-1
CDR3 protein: CASSQRGSGLAGDEQFF
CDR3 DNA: TGCGCCAGCAGCCAAAGGGGGAGTGGACTAGCGGGAGATGAGCAGTTCTTC

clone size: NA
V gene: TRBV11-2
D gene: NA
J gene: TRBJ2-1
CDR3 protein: CASSLERLAGHEQFF
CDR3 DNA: TGTGCCAGCAGCTTAGAAAGGTTGGCAGGCCATGAGCAGTTCTTC

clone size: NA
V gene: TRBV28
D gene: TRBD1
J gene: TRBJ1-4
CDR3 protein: CASSWTGLNEKLFF
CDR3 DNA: TGTGCCAGCAGTTGGACAGGGCTAAATGAAAAACTGTTTTTT

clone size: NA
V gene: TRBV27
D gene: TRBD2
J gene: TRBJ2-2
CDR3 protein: CASSLGLAGTGELFF
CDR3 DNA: TGTGCCAGCAGTCTCGGACTAGCGGGCACCGGGGAGCTGTTTTTT

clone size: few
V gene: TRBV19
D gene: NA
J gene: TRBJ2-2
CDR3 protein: CASTLPGAAGELFF
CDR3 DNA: TGTGCCAGTACCCTTCCAGGGGCAGCCGGGGAGCTGTTTTTT

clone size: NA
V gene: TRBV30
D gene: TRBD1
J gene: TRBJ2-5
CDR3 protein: CAWSVREGGQETQYF
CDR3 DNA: TGTGCCTGGAGTGTAAGGGAAGGGGGCCAGGAGACCCAGTACTTC

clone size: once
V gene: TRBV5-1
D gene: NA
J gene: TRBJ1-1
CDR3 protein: CASSSRQGGNTEAFF
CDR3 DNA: TGCGCCAGCAGCTCGAGGCAGGGAGGTAACACTGAAGCTTTCTTT

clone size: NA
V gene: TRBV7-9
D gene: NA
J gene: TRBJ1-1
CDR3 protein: CASSKLHNTEAFF
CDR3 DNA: TGTGCCAGCAGCAAACTCCATAACACTGAAGCTTTCTTT

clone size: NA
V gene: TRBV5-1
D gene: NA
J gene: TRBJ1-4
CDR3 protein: CASSLAGGLTEKLFF
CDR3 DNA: TGCGCCAGCAGCCTTGCGGGGGGCCTCACGGAAAAACTGTTTTTT

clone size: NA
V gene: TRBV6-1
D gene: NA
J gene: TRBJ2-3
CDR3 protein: CATGAGQVDTQYF
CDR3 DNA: TGTGCCACGGGGGCAGGACAGGTAGATACGCAGTATTTT

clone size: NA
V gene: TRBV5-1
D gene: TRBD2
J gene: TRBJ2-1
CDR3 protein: CASSLVGGGPSNEQFF
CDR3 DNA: TGCGCCAGCAGCTTGGTTGGGGGAGGGCCGTCTAATGAGCAGTTCTTC

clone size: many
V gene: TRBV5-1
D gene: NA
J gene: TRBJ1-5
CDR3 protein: CASSPDGSANNQPQHF
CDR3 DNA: TGCGCCAGCAGCCCGGACGGATCGGCCAACAATCAGCCCCAGCATTTT

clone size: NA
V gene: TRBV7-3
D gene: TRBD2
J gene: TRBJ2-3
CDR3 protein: CASSSVAGELDTQYF
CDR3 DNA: TGTGCCAGCAGCTCCGTAGCGGGAGAGCTAGATACGCAGTATTTT

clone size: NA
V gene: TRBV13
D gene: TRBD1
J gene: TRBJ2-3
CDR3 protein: CASSFRTGGGGDTQYF
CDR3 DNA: TGTGCCAGCAGCTTTAGAACAGGGGGCGGTGGCGATACGCAGTATTTT

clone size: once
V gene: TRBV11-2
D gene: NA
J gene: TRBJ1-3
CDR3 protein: CASSNGGSNTIYF
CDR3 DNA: TGTGCCAGCAGCAACGGGGGGTCAAACACCATATATTTT

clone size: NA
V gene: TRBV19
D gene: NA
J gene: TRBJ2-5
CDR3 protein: CASSMGGRETQYF
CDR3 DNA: TGTGCCAGTAGTATGGGGGGCCGGGAGACCCAGTACTTC